Below, 9 T cell receptor beta chains from the same sample are listed, as sequenced in a study of CD8 T cells in Susac syndrome. After extraction with the RNeasy kit, roughly 0.45 to 1 ug of the RNA was reverse transcribed using random hexamers. TCRdb used MiXCR to reprocess the immunoSEQ multiplex PCR reads, holding one entry per CDR3 protein. The sample includes 250,000 or so distinct CDR3 sequences, approximately 92% seen only once; the top ten take 0.06% to 0.08%. Sequencing input: CD4+ T cells from PBMCs. Source of these receptors: a human donor with multiple sclerosis.

The chain combines TRBV28 with TRBJ2-2; no definite D call. This CDR3 has 14 amino acids. The V end lost 5 bases, the J end lost 2 bases, and 9 bases lay between the germline ends. In germline, CDR1 is MDHEN, CDR2 SYDVKM. The DNA for the CDR3 is TGTGCCAGCAGTCCGAGTCCCAACACCGGGGAGCTGTTTTTT. Its protein product is CASSPSPNTGELFF.

The J gene is TRBJ2-2, the V gene TRBV18, with D possibly TRBD1 on 6 matching bases. Germline V CDR1 and CDR2: KGHSH, LQKENI. The CDR3 spans 16 residues. With 3 bases removed from V and 7 bases from J, the gap between germline ends came to 18 bases. In DNA, the CDR3 is TGTGCCAGCTCACCTCCAGCAGGGGAAGTCGTCGGGGAGCTGTTTTTT. Translating it yields CASSPPAGEVVGELFF. The whole variable domain, filled in from reference TRBV18 and TRBJ2-2, reads NAGVMQNPRHLVRRRGQEARLRCSPMKGHSHVYWYRQLPEEGLKFMVYLQKENIIDESGMPKERFSAEFPKEGPSILRIQQVVRGDSAAYFCASSPPAGEVVGELFFGEGSRLTVL.

CDR3 loop: CSARGPLTSGEHEQFF. In DNA form, the CDR3 reads TGCAGTGCTAGAGGACCCTTGACTAGCGGGGAGCATGAGCAGTTCTTC. V and J are TRBV20-1 and TRBJ2-1, with 11 bases matching TRBD2. The CDR3 length is 16 residues. V lost 1 base to trimming and J lost 8 bases; unmatched junction nucleotides: 10. CDR1 is DFQATT and CDR2 is SNEGSKA in the germline V gene (reference sequence).

This chain uses TRBV7-2 with TRBJ2-7, with 10 bases matching TRBD2. This CDR3 has 14 residues. Trimming at V came to 3 bases and at J to 4 bases, leaving 3 bases not matched to a gene. Germline V lookup: CDR1 SGHTA, CDR2 FQGNSA. The CDR3 sequence: CASSFSGGNYEQYF. CDR3 DNA: TGTGCCAGCAGCTTTAGCGGGGGGAATTACGAGCAGTACTTC.

This clonotype was detected once. This chain connects TRBV28 to TRBJ1-1; a weak D match, TRBD1 (5 bases). The CDR3 spans 14 residues. The germline V and J ends were trimmed by 6 bases and 4 bases, with 15 bases remaining between them. In germline, CDR1 is MDHEN, CDR2 SYDVKM. The CDR3 DNA is TGTGCCAGCAGACCGCCGGGGCTCGGCACTGAAGCTTTCTTT. It translates to CASRPPGLGTEAFF.

This chain connects TRBV12-3 or TRBV12-4 to TRBJ2-1; 10 nucleotides align to TRBD2. This CDR3 region has 17 residues. V gave up 4 bases and J gave up 3 bases; unmatched junction bases: 9. CDR3 nucleotide sequence: TGTGCCAGCAGTTCCATAATAGCGGGAGGTTACTACAATGAGCAGTTCTTC. Protein: CASSSIIAGGYYNEQFF.

V and J are TRBV3-1 and TRBJ2-1; TRBD2 matches at 12 bases. The CDR3 totals 15 residues. J was trimmed by 8 bases and V by 2 bases; bases with no gene match: 4. Looked up from germline, CDR1 is LGHDT and CDR2 is YNNKEL (reference sequence). The chain's CDR3 is CASSQLAGGPDEQFF. CDR3 nucleotides: TGTGCCAGCAGCCAACTAGCGGGAGGGCCTGATGAGCAGTTCTTC.

As DNA, the CDR3 is TGTGCCAGCAGTTTTGAGAGCCCTTCACCCCTCCACTTT. Residues: CASSFESPSPLHF. The genes are TRBV12-3 or TRBV12-4 and TRBJ1-6; D unclear. The V end was cut by 3 bases, the J end by 9 bases, with 9 bases between. The CDR3 length is 13 residues.

The chain is built from TRBV29-1 and TRBJ2-7; tentative D call: TRBD2 (6 bases). Germline V gives CDR1 SQVTM, CDR2 ANQGSEA. The CDR3 totals 13 residues. The germline V and J ends were trimmed by 4 bases and 1 base, with 11 bases remaining between them. CDR3 sequence: CSVGNGGSYEQYF. The CDR3 bases are TGCAGCGTTGGAAATGGGGGGTCCTACGAGCAGTACTTC.